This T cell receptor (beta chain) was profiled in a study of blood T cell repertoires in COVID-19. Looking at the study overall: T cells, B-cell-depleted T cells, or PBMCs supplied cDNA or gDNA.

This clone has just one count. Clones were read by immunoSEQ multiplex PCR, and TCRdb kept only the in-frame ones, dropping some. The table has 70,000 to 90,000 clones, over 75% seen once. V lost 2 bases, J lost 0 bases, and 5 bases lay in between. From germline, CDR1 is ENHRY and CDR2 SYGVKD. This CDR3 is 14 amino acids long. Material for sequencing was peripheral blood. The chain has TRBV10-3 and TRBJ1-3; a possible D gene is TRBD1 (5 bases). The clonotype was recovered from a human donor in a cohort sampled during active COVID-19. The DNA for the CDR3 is TGTGCCATCAGTGAGCAGGGCTCTGGAAACACCATATATTTT. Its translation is CAISEQGSGNTIYF.